The clone carrying this T cell receptor (beta chain) was seen many times. Its antigen is not known. This sample is drawn from a study of CD8 T cells in ankylosing spondylitis. Overall study findings and caveats: Disease-linked clones, CD8+, were relatively rare in peripheral blood. Certain motif variants had earlier been reported in reactive arthritis synovial fluid and blood. A TCR beta motif made of several highly homologous variants seemed typical of ankylosing spondylitis blood.

Using quantitative 5'-RACE with molecular barcodes, the authors made TCR beta libraries. MiXCR, run by TCRdb on the 5' RACE reads, gives a single entry per CDR3 protein. The profile shows 150,000 to 200,000 distinct CDR3 sequences, around 18% of them singletons. The V end lost 0 bases, the J end lost 1 base, and 9 bases lay between the germline ends. The germline gives CDR1 DFQATT, CDR2 SNEGSKA (reference sequence). There are 14 residues in the CDR3. The source of this sequence is a male donor with ankylosing spondylitis or in good health (not recorded which). What was sequenced was blood, either unsorted or a sorted T cell fraction (not recorded which). The chain uses TRBV20-1 and TRBJ1-1, with D possibly TRBD1 on 5 matching bases. In nucleotides, the CDR3 is TGCAGTGCTAGAGAAGGGGCAAAGAACACTGAAGCTTTCTTT. As protein: CSAREGAKNTEAFF.